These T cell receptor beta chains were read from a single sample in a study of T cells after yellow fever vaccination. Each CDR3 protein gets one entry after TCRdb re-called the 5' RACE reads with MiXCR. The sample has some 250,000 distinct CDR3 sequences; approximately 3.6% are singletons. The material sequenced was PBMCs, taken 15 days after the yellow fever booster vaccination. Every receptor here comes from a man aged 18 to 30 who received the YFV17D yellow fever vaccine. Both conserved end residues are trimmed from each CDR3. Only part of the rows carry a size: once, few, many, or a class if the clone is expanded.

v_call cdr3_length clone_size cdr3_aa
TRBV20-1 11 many SGLQPGANVLT
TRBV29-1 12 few SVGWGRLNTEAF
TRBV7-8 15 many ASSPTARDSLRNTQY
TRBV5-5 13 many ASSLAPGHQNIQY
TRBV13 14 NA ASSSALAGDYIEQF
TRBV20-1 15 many SARDDKYQATNEKLF
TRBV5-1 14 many ASSKSGGASTDTQY
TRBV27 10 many ASSSGGGEQY
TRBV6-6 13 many ASSYTTAGFQPQH
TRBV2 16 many ASSDPGTESYSNQPQH
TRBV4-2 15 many ASSLRVAGGGENEQF
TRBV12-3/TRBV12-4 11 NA ASSPLLGTEAF
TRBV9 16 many ASSVGQGKVLDNSPLH
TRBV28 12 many ASSFVTTLDTQY
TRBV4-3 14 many ASSVSRDHGYNEQF
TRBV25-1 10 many ASSEVNYGYT
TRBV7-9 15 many ASSQRSATGAVETQY
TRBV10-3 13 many AIRQGGPYNSPLH
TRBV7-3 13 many ASSLWANSNQPQH
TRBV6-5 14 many ASRPFLAGGFYEQY
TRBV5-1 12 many ASSLGGVTNEQF
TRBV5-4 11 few ASSATRNTEAF
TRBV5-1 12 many ASSTGQGNYGYT
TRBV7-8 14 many ASSDRLAGASETQY
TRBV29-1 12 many SVPREIERNEQF
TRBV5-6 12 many ASSAGTPSYEQY
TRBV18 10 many ASSPLGKTQY
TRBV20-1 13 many SARDAGTGFSPLH
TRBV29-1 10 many SVGRINEKLF
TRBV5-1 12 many ASSDPQGGETQY
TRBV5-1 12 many ASSLVQLQETQY
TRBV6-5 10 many ASSPGGQEAF
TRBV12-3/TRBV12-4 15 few ASSIPSGTGSFETQY
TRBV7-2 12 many ASSLDTGRAEQF
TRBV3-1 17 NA ASRRTKAPSRRIYNEQF
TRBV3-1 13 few ASSQDGSAGDTQY
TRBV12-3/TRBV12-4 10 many ASSPNGRGYT
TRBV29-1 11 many SVEGAAPKTGT
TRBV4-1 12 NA ASSPGQPHYGYT
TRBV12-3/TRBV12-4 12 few ASSLRNWDSPLH
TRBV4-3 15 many ASSQQGGTGGYYGYT
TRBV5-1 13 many ASSHKGAGDETQY
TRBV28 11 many ASSHSEPGELF
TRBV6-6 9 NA ASSPGQGRD
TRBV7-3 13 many ASSLGLSGSTEAF
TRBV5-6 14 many ASSPASSGPYNEQF
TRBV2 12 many ASSEVRGEETQY
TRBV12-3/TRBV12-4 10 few ASSLESPPQH